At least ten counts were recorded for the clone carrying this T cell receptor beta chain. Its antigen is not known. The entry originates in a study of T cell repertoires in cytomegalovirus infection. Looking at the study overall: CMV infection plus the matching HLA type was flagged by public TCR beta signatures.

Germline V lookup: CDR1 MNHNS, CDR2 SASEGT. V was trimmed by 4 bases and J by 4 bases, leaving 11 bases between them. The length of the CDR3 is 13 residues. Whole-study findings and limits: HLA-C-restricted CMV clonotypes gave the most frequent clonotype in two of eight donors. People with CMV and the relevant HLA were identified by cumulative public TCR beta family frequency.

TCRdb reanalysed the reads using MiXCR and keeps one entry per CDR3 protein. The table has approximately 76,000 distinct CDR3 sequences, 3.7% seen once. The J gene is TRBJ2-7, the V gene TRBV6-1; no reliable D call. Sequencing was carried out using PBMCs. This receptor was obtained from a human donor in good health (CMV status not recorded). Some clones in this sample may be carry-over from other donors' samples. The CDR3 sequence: CASSARHQYEQYF. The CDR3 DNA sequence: TGTGCCAGCAGTGCCAGACACCAATACGAGCAGTACTTC.